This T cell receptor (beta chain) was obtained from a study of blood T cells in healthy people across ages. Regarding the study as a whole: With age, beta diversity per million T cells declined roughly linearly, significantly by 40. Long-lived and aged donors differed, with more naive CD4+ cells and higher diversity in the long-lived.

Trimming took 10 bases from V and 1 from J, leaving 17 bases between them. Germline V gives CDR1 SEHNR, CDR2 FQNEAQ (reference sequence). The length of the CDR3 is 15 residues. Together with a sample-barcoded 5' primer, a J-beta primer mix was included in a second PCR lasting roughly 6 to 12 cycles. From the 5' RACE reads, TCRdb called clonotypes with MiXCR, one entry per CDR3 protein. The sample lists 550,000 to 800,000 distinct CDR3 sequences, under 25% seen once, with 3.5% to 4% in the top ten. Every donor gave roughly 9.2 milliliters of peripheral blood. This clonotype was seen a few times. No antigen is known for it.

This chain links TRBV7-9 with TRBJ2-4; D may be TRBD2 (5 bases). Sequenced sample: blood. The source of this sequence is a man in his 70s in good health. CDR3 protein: CATTRLRGAKNIQYF. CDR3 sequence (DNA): TGTGCCACCACCCGGCTGAGAGGGGCCAAAAACATTCAGTACTTC.